This TCR beta chain emerged from a study of T cells in Graves' hyperthyroidism and ophthalmopathy. Overall study results and limits: Ophthalmopathy prediction by the model preceded onset by a median roughly 6 months.

Ten or more counts support this clonotype. Its antigen is unidentified. Amplified TCR beta CDR3 regions derived from RNA transcripts. HTBI primers drove first-round RT-PCR of the TCR CDR3. TCRdb used MiXCR to reprocess the multiplex PCR reads, holding one entry per CDR3 protein. The data hold more than 450,000 distinct CDR3 sequences, with 14% observed a single time. The V gene's germline CDR1 is KGHSH and CDR2 LQKENI. The V gene end was trimmed by 2 bases and the J gene end by 2 bases; junction bases not matched to a gene: 3. There are 14 residues in the CDR3. This clonotype originated in a woman in her 40s with Graves' hyperthyroidism. Sequenced: blood. The V and J genes are TRBV18 and TRBJ2-7; TRBD2 matches 7 bases. The CDR3 coding sequence is TGTGCCAGCTCACCAGTGGGAGGGGCCTACGAGCAGTACTTC. This translates into CASSPVGGAYEQYF.